Below are 8 T cell receptor beta chains sequenced from a single sample in a study of cytomegalovirus exposure and HLA in healthy donors. PCR primers comprised 60 Vbeta and 13 Jbeta primers. Libraries were prepared by immunoSEQ multiplex PCR; TCRdb keeps only in-frame clonotypes and omits some of them. The sample has approximately 170,000 clones, over 60% seen once. The sequenced material came from PBMCs. The receptors stem from a girl aged 10-17 years in good health and CMV-seronegative.

The chain combines TRBV5-1 with TRBJ2-7; 8 bases are a match to TRBD2. Germline V gives CDR1 SGHRS, CDR2 YFSETQ. This CDR3 region has 13 residues. With 4 bases clipped from V and 4 bases from J, the junction kept 4 bases outside the gene matches. The CDR3 region is CASSDGGVYEQYF. Here the CDR3 DNA reads TGCGCCAGCAGCGACGGGGGGGTTTACGAGCAGTACTTC. Together with reference TRBV5-1 and TRBJ2-7, the CDR3 gives the full variable domain: KAGVTQTPRYLIKTRGQQVTLSCSPISGHRSVSWYQQTPGQGLQFLFEYFSETQRNKGNFPGRFSGRQFSNSRSEMNVSTLELGDSALYLCASSDGGVYEQYFGPGTRLTVT.

CDR3 coding DNA: TGTGCCAGCAGCTTGACGGGAGAGTCGGTCCCCCTCCACTTT. Its protein product is CASSLTGESVPLHF. This chain connects TRBV5-4 to TRBJ1-6; D not resolved. The CDR3 length is 14 residues. CDR1 is SGHNT and CDR2 is YYREEE in the germline V gene (reference sequence). The ends were cut back, 1 base at V and 13 bases at J, with 15 bases in the middle.

V usage is TRBV7-6 and J usage is TRBJ2-7; a weak D match, TRBD1 (6 bases). V was shortened by 5 bases and J by 4 bases, with 12 bases between the two germline ends. Germline V gives CDR1 SGHVS, CDR2 FNYEAQ. The CDR3 is made up of 13 amino acids. The CDR3 region is CASSDGQTYEQYF. CDR3 nucleotide sequence: TGTGCCAGCAGCGATGGACAGACTTACGAGCAGTACTTC. Together with reference TRBV7-6 and TRBJ2-7, the CDR3 gives the full variable domain: GAGVSQSPRYKVTKRGQDVALRCDPISGHVSLYWYRQALGQGPEFLTYFNYEAQQDKSGLPNDRFSAERPEGSISTLTIQRTEQRDSAMYRCASSDGQTYEQYFGPGTRLTVT.

This clone came up a few times. The V call is TRBV5-8, the J call TRBJ1-1; D gene unclear. CDR1 and CDR2 (germline): SGHTS, YDEGEE. CDR3 length equals 14 residues. Trimming left V 7 bases short and J 5 bases short, with 18 bases between. The CDR3 DNA reads TGTGCCAGCTTCGATCCGGGAGGGAGAACTGAAGCTTTCTTT. This codes for CASFDPGGRTEAFF.

This sequence joins TRBV5-1 and TRBJ1-1; maybe TRBD1 (5 bases). V shed 0 bases and J shed 2 bases, with 5 bases lying between them. The CDR3 contains 13 residues. CDR1 SGHRS and CDR2 YFSETQ come from the germline V gene. This chain's CDR3 is CASSLGTNTEAFF. The CDR3, as DNA: TGCGCCAGCAGCTTGGGGACAAACACTGAAGCTTTCTTT.

This clone was seen more than once but under ten times. The chain links TRBV7-9 to TRBJ2-7; perhaps TRBD1 as D (5 bases). V lost 5 bases and J 3 bases, leaving 23 bases between the germline ends. CDR1 and CDR2 from the germline V gene are SEHNR and FQNEAQ (reference sequence). This CDR3 comprises 17 residues. CDR3 amino acids: CASSPTGRQTPLYEQYF. DNA for the CDR3: TGTGCCAGCAGCCCAACAGGACGGCAGACACCCCTCTACGAGCAGTACTTC.

The V and J genes are TRBV7-9 and TRBJ1-3; 9 bases are shared with TRBD1. Germline lookup yields CDR1 SEHNR and CDR2 FQNEAQ (reference sequence). The V segment lost 5 bases and the J segment 0 bases; nucleotides outside the gene matches: 5. The CDR3 totals 16 residues. CDR3 sequence (DNA): TGTGCCAGCAGCCACTACAGGGGGCTCTCTGGAAACACCATATATTTT. Protein product: CASSHYRGLSGNTIYF. The whole variable domain, filled in from reference TRBV7-9 and TRBJ1-3, reads DTGVSQNPRHKITKRGQNVTFRCDPISEHNRLYWYRQTLGQGPEFLTYFQNEAQLEKSRLLSDRFSAERPKGSFSTLEIQRTEQGDSAMYLCASSHYRGLSGNTIYFGEGSWLTVV.

The chain has TRBV6-5 and TRBJ1-1; maybe TRBD1 (5 bases). The CDR3 has 16 residues. V gave up 0 bases and J gave up 3 bases, with 14 bases separating them. The germline CDR1 and CDR2 sequences are MNHEY and SVGAGI. Written as DNA, the CDR3 is TGTGCCAGCAGTTACTCGAGGGTGGGAGGGGACACTGAAGCTTTCTTT. It yields the protein CASSYSRVGGDTEAFF.